This entry describes one TCR beta chain. Its antigen is unknown. Base qualities are not provided; no much larger clone lies one nucleotide away. The CDR3 regions of human TCRbeta chains were analyzed by immunosequencing. The paper's processing steps were these. Repertoire TCRs were matched against a reference library of SARS-CoV-2-specific TCRs generated with the MIRA antigen-specificity platform. Breadth was defined as the fraction of unique TCRs that were SARS-CoV-2-associated. Depth was defined as the fraction of total T cells that were SARS-CoV-2-associated. Using the MIRA data, every spike-specific TCR was mapped to the spike region that the TCR reacted to and assigned to either a CD4 or a CD8 class. Log10-transformed breadth and depth values were compared by one-way ANOVA with Sidak's multiple comparisons tests. TCRdb carries this immuneACCESS record with in-frame sequences only. Its versions omit some clonotypes, under half of them owing to an unresolved V gene in the studies checked, with the rest unexplained. V, J and clone size were drawn from that table, and D and trimming were deduced from the DNA. Within this sample are 90,000 to 120,000 clones, with about 92% of them counted one time only. The top ten constitute roughly 3% of the sample.

The CDR3 runs 14 amino acids, cysteine and phenylalanine included. Here the CDR3 DNA is all that survives: 42 bases in frame from base 1. CDR1 GTSNPN and CDR2 SVGIG are derived from the germline V gene (reference sequence). Relative to germline, V is 1 base shorter and J is 8 bases shorter, with 12 bases between their ends. This specimen's time point label, interpreted: baseline before first vaccination. The intended sense of this specimen's treatment or condition label: meningococcal conjugate vaccine given as trial control. Vaccinee samples were obtained from the UK trials COV001 and COV002, which included a single-blind randomized controlled phase 2/3 trial of AZD1222 (ChAdOx1 nCoV-19) in healthy adults. For TCRbeta chain sequencing, PBMC samples were collected from trial participants at day 0 and at day 28 after the second dose. The entry originates in a study of T cell responses to AZD1222 COVID-19 vaccine (dated by TCRdb to about 2021). A note on the overall study: TCR sequencing covered some 240 trial participants: around 210 given two doses of AZD1222 and about 26 given two doses of MenACWY control vaccine. Trial participants were enrolled by age into 18-55, 56-69 and 70-plus year subgroups, with around 150, 28 and 57 TCR-sequenced participants respectively. Study-wide findings and limitations: Conclusions about previously exposed vaccinees are limited because only a handful of AZD1222 recipients were SARS-CoV-2 seropositive at baseline. Because no samples from the day 14 peak response were available, repertoires could be characterized only after the peak T cell response. Most participants were white British and females outnumbered males, and the authors suggested that clonal diversity may have been underestimated. A significant rise in spike-specific TCR breadth and depth was observed after two AZD1222 doses relative to day 0 and relative to MenACWY recipients. In the small 56-69-year group, the increase in depth fell short of significance, most likely because of low power. Vaccine-associated CD4 TCRs spanned the whole spike protein, with dominant responses in regions 160-218 and 743-854. Nearly half of unique spike-specific TCRs reportedly recognized epitopes outside regions mutated in the B.1.351 and B.1.1.7 variants.

The rearranged chain carries TRBV30 and TRBJ1-6; no confident D gene assignment can be made. The receptor's source is an adult in good health. The starting material was peripheral blood, obtained on day 0 of MenACWY control vaccination. The CDR3 has the sequence CAWSGHPADSPLHF. The sequence in DNA is TGTGCCTGGAGTGGACACCCAGCAGATTCACCCCTCCACTTT.